The 26 T cell receptor beta chains presented below share a single source sample, sequenced in a study of breast tumors, draining lymph nodes, adjacent tissues. TCRdb re-derived calls from the multiplex PCR reads in MiXCR, one entry per CDR3 protein. This repertoire shows approximately 15,000 distinct CDR3 sequences, 50% to 70% found once; its top ten account for about 30%. The sequenced sample was tumor-adjacent breast tissue. These receptor sequences come from a female donor with breast cancer. Some clones in this sample may be carry-over from other donors' samples.

This clonotype has just one count. V is TRBV5-1 and J is TRBJ1-2, with TRBD1 matching over 12 bases. V gave up 2 bases and J gave up 2 bases; unmatched junction bases: 1. Germline V lookup: CDR1 SGHRS, CDR2 YFSETQ. The CDR3 consists of 15 residues. As DNA, the CDR3 is TGCGCCAGCAGCTTCGGGACAGGGGGCAACTATGGCTACACCTTC. Encoded protein: CASSFGTGGNYGYTF.

This clonotype was detected ten times or more. The rearrangement joins TRBV20-1 to TRBJ1-1, with D hard to call. V was cut by 3 bases and J by 5 bases, with 25 bases left in between. This CDR3 comprises 17 residues. In germline, CDR1 is DFQATT, CDR2 SNEGSKA (reference sequence). DNA for the CDR3: TGCAGTGCTAGCACCCCTTTTCGCGGTCCCACTCAGACTGAAGCTTTCTTT. Encoded protein: CSASTPFRGPTQTEAFF.

The chain combines TRBV5-6 with TRBJ2-1; D may be TRBD2 (6 bases). CDR3 length: 18 amino acids. Trimming removed 6 bases from V and 1 base from J, with 23 bases in between. CDR1 and CDR2 from the germline V gene are SGHDT and YYEEEE. In DNA form, the CDR3 reads TGTGCCAGCAATCCGGCTAGGAGGGTGCGACGGTCCTACAATGAGCAGTTCTTC. Its translation: CASNPARRVRRSYNEQFF.

At least ten counts were recorded for this clonotype. V and J are TRBV19 and TRBJ2-2; 9 bases fit TRBD1. This CDR3 spans 17 amino acids. Trimming removed 6 bases from V and 4 bases from J; junction bases left unmatched: 12. Germline V CDR1 and CDR2: LNHDA, SQIVND (reference sequence). CDR3 coding DNA: TGTGCCAGTAGACAATATACAGGGGGCTTAAGCACCGGGGAGCTGTTTTTT. It encodes CASRQYTGGLSTGELFF.

The rearrangement uses TRBV7-9 and TRBJ2-7; TRBD2 agrees at 12 bases. From germline, CDR1 is SEHNR and CDR2 FQNEAQ (reference sequence). The CDR3 has 16 amino acids. With V trimmed by 1 base and J by 6 bases, 7 bases remained unmatched. The CDR3: CASSLVPASGRAEQYF. The CDR3 bases are TGTGCCAGCAGCTTAGTTCCGGCTAGCGGGAGGGCCGAGCAGTACTTC.

The genes are TRBV12-3 or TRBV12-4 and TRBJ1-2; D may be TRBD1 (6 bases). This CDR3 is 15 amino acids long. V was shortened by 5 bases and J by 0 bases, with 13 bases between the two germline ends. The CDR3 region is CASSSTGGPNYGYTF. CDR3 nucleotides: TGTGCCAGCAGTAGCACGGGGGGCCCTAACTATGGCTACACCTTC.

This clonotype has at least ten counts. V gene TRBV24-1 combines with J gene TRBJ2-5; a possible D gene is TRBD1 (6 bases). V lost 1 base and J 3 bases, leaving 8 bases between the germline ends. Germline V gene data show CDR1 as KGHDR and CDR2 as SFDVKD. The CDR3 spans 14 residues. The CDR3 DNA follows: TGTGCCACCAGTGATTTAAACAGGGAAGAGACCCAGTACTTC. It codes for CATSDLNREETQYF.

This chain links TRBV19 with TRBJ1-5; no clear D. Looked up from germline, CDR1 is LNHDA and CDR2 is SQIVND (reference sequence). V was shortened by 7 bases and J by 0 bases, with 10 bases between the two germline ends. The CDR3 runs 14 residues. CDR3: CASTGGYSNQPQHF. The CDR3 coding sequence is TGTGCCAGTACCGGTGGGTATAGCAATCAGCCCCAGCATTTT.

As regards this clonotype: One end of the junction fails to match germline, which may point to a read error. The chain links TRBV2 to TRBJ1-3, with 7 positions matching TRBD1. This CDR3 has 19 amino acids. The germline V gene encodes CDR1 SNHLY and CDR2 FYNNEI. This CDR3 is CASSQIGGRRFESGDTIYF. In nucleotides, the CDR3 is TGTGCCAGCAGTCAGATAGGGGGCAGGAGGTTCGAATCTGGAGACACCATATATTTT. Full variable domain (remainder filled in from reference TRBV2 and TRBJ1-3): EPEVTQTPSHQVTQMGQEVILRCVPISNHLYFYWYRQILGQKVEFLVSFYNNEISEKSEIFDDQFSVERPDGSNFTLKIRSTKLEDSAMYFCASSQIGGRRFESGDTIYFGEGSWLTVV.

This clonotype was counted ten times or more. The rearrangement links TRBV6-4 to TRBJ2-3; 8 nucleotides match TRBD2. With V trimmed by 3 bases and J by 1 base, 3 bases remained unmatched. This CDR3 spans 15 amino acids. From germline, CDR1 is MRHNA and CDR2 SNTAGT. The CDR3 here is CASSESGSGTDTQYF. The DNA for the CDR3 is TGTGCCAGCAGTGAAAGCGGGAGTGGCACAGATACGCAGTATTTT.

The chain couples TRBV11-1 to TRBJ2-1; D unresolved. The CDR3 spans 14 residues. Between the trimmed V and J ends, which lost 3 bases and 0 bases, there was a span of 6 bases. The germline gives CDR1 SGHAT, CDR2 FQDESV (reference sequence). CDR3 DNA sequence: TGTGCCAGCAGCTTTGGGTCCTCCTACAATGAGCAGTTCTTC. It yields the protein CASSFGSSYNEQFF.

This clonotype was picked up many times. CDR3 loop: CASSPYGPTSGKNEQFF. CDR3 sequence (DNA): TGTGCCAGCAGCCCTTATGGGCCGACTAGCGGGAAGAATGAGCAGTTCTTC. The chain uses TRBV27 and TRBJ2-1; 11 bases fit TRBD2. CDR1 and CDR2 from the germline V gene are MNHEY and SMNVEV (reference sequence). Trimming removed 6 bases from V and 7 bases from J; junction bases left unmatched: 14. CDR3 length equals 17 residues.

This clonotype appeared many times. The chain has TRBV5-1 and TRBJ2-6, with 14 bases identical to TRBD2. V was clipped by 0 bases and J by 0 bases; unmatched bases: 2. The CDR3 has 19 amino acids. Germline V gene lookup returns CDR1 SGHRS and CDR2 YFSETQ. This CDR3 reads CASSLVGLAGGSGANVLTF. CDR3 nucleotides: TGCGCCAGCAGCTTGGTAGGACTAGCGGGAGGCTCTGGGGCCAACGTCCTGACTTTC.

This clonotype has only one observation. The J gene is TRBJ2-7, the V gene TRBV7-3; 9 bases agree with TRBD1. Per germline, CDR1 SGHTA and CDR2 FQGTGA. The CDR3 spans 13 residues. Losses at the gene ends were 3 bases for V and 7 bases for J; bases not matched to a gene: 4. The CDR3 nucleotides read TGTGCCAGCAGCTTCGGGACAGGGAGAGAGCAGTACTTC. Amino acid sequence: CASSFGTGREQYF.

The chain has TRBV7-9 and TRBJ1-4, with a weak D call TRBD1 (6 bases). CDR1 SEHNR and CDR2 FQNEAQ come from the germline V gene (reference sequence). The V end was cut by 3 bases, the J end by 8 bases, with 10 bases between. The CDR3 consists of 13 residues. This CDR3 reads CASSFSGAEKLFF. The CDR3 DNA reads as TGTGCCAGCAGCTTCTCAGGGGCAGAAAAACTGTTTTTT.

The chain links TRBV20-1 to TRBJ2-7; TRBD2 matches at 11 bases. Trimming cost V 3 bases and J 5 bases; bases outside gene matches: 0. Germline V lookup: CDR1 DFQATT, CDR2 SNEGSKA (reference sequence). The CDR3 spans 12 residues. CDR3 sequence: CSARTSGNEQYF. The CDR3 coding sequence is TGCAGTGCTAGGACTAGCGGGAACGAGCAGTACTTC.

This clonotype was seen more than once but under ten times. This chain joins TRBV29-1 and TRBJ2-1; no firm D call. Germline CDR1 is SQVTM and CDR2 is ANQGSEA. Trimming took 1 base from V and 9 from J, leaving 16 bases between them. The CDR3 is 14 amino acids. CDR3 region: CSVEGSTVLGEQFF. As DNA, the CDR3 is TGCAGCGTTGAAGGCTCCACTGTCCTTGGTGAGCAGTTCTTC.

The DNA of the CDR3 is TGTGCCAGCTCACCACCGGGGCGCATGAACACTGAAGCTTTCTTT. This sequence encodes CASSPPGRMNTEAFF. The chain carries TRBV18 and TRBJ1-1; tentatively, D is TRBD1 (5 bases). Per germline, CDR1 KGHSH and CDR2 LQKENI. The CDR3 consists of 15 residues. V was pared by 0 bases and J by 0 bases, with 8 bases between.

This clonotype was observed a single time. This chain connects TRBV5-4 to TRBJ1-4; TRBD1 aligns across 9 bases. Germline-derived CDR1 and CDR2 are SGHNT and YYREEE (reference sequence). This CDR3 spans 14 amino acids. J gave up 7 bases and V 4 bases, and 5 bases lay outside the gene matches. The CDR3 sequence is CASSLTGGGEKLFF. The CDR3 region has the DNA TGTGCCAGCAGCCTGACAGGGGGAGGTGAAAAACTGTTTTTT.

This clonotype was counted only a few times. The chain links TRBV5-1 to TRBJ1-4, with 7 nucleotides matching TRBD1. The V and J ends lost 0 bases and 7 bases, in that order; junction bases with no gene match: 6. This CDR3 has 15 amino acids. Germline-derived CDR1 and CDR2 are SGHRS and YFSETQ. CDR3 DNA: TGCGCCAGCAGCTTGGGAGGGGGCGAGGCTGAAAAACTGTTTTTT. Translation: CASSLGGGEAEKLFF.

This rearrangement joins TRBV15 to TRBJ2-7, with 8 bases matching TRBD1. Unmatched junction bases numbered 5, after V lost 0 bases and J lost 4 bases. Germline CDR1 LNHNV, CDR2 YYDKDF (reference sequence). This CDR3 region has 15 residues. Here the CDR3 DNA reads TGTGCCACCAGCAGAGATCGCACAGGGGGTTACGAGCAGTACTTC. Its protein is CATSRDRTGGYEQYF.

This clonotype is medium-sized. The J gene is TRBJ1-5, the V gene TRBV4-1; weak D call: TRBD1 (5 bases). Germline loops: CDR1 MGHRA, CDR2 YSYEKL. CDR3 length: 16 amino acids. The ends were cut back, 4 bases at V and 7 bases at J, with 20 bases in the middle. CDR3 protein: CASSLKIRDSIQPQHF. The CDR3 DNA sequence: TGCGCCAGCAGCCTGAAAATCCGGGACTCAATCCAGCCCCAGCATTTT.

This clonotype occurred once. The junction departs from germline at one end; a sequencing error may be responsible. V gene TRBV4-3 combines with J gene TRBJ2-1; D possibly corresponds to TRBD2 (5 bases). This CDR3 comprises 16 residues. Germline V gene data show CDR1 as LGHNA and CDR2 as YSLEER. CDR3 nucleotide sequence: TGCGCCAGCAGTCGTCAATCCGGCGGGTCCTACAATGAGCAGCTCTTC. This sequence encodes CASSRQSGGSYNEQLF.

This clonotype was observed many times. The gene calls are TRBV28 and TRBJ2-3; possibly TRBD1 for D (5 bases). Germline V gene lookup returns CDR1 MDHEN and CDR2 SYDVKM. CDR3 size: 13 residues. Trimming removed 8 bases from V and 5 bases from J, with 14 bases in between. The CDR3 protein is CASLSRVIDTQYF. The CDR3 nucleotides are TGTGCCAGCCTATCCAGGGTGATAGATACGCAGTATTTT.

The gene calls are TRBV29-1 and TRBJ1-6; TRBD1 is a possible D gene (6 bases). The V and J ends lost 4 bases and 7 bases respectively, with 14 bases between them. The CDR3 sequence is 14 residues long. In germline, CDR1 is SQVTM, CDR2 ANQGSEA. The CDR3: CSVAQPGENSPLHF. The CDR3 bases are TGCAGCGTTGCCCAGCCAGGGGAGAATTCACCCCTCCACTTT.

This clonotype has a single count. The rearrangement links TRBV20-1 to TRBJ2-3, with 10 bases identical to TRBD2. Trimming at V came to 5 bases and at J to 3 bases, leaving 5 bases not matched to a gene. Per germline, CDR1 DFQATT and CDR2 SNEGSKA (reference sequence). The CDR3 length is 14 residues. The CDR3 DNA sequence: TGCAGTGCTTGGACTAGCGGAGGTACAGATACGCAGTATTTT. Translated: CSAWTSGGTDTQYF.